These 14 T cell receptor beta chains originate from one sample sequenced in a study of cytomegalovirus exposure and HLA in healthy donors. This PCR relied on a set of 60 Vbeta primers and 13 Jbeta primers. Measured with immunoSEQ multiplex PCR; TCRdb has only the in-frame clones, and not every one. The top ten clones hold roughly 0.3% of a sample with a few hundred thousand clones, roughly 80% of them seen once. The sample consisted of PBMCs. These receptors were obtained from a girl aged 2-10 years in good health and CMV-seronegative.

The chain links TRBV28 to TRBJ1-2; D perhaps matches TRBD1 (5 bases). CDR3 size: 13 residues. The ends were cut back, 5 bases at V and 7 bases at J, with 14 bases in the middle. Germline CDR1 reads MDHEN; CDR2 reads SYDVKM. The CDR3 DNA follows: TGTGCCAGCAGTGGAAGGGACTCTACTGGCTACACCTTC. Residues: CASSGRDSTGYTF.

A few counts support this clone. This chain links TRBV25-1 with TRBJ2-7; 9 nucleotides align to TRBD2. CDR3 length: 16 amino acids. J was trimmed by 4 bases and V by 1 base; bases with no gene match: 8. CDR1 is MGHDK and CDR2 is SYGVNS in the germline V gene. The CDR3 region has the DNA TGTGCCAGCAGTGAATGGGGAGTTAGCGGGAGTTACGAGCAGTACTTC. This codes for CASSEWGVSGSYEQYF.

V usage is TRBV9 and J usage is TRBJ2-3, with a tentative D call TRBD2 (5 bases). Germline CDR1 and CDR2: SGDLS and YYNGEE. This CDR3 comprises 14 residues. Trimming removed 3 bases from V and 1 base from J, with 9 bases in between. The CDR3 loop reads CASSGGFRTDTQYF. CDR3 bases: TGTGCCAGCAGCGGCGGGTTCCGCACAGATACGCAGTATTTT.

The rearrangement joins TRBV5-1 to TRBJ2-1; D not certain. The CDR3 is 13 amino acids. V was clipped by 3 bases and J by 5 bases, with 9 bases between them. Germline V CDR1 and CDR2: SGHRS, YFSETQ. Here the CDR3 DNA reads TGCGCCAGCAGCTACAGAAATAACAATGAGCAGTTCTTC. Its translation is CASSYRNNNEQFF.

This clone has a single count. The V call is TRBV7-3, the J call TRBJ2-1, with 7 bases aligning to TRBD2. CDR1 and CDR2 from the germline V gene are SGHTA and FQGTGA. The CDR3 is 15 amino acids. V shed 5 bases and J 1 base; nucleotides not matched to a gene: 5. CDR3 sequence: CASSPVGGSYNEQFF. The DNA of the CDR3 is TGTGCCAGCAGCCCGGTGGGAGGGTCCTACAATGAGCAGTTCTTC.

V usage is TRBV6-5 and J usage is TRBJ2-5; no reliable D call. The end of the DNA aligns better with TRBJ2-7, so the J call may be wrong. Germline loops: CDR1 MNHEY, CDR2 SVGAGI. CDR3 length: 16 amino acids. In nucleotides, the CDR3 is TGTGCCAGCAGTTACTCGGGCAGCTTGAGCTCCTACGAGCAGTACTTC. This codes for CASSYSGSLSSYEQYF.

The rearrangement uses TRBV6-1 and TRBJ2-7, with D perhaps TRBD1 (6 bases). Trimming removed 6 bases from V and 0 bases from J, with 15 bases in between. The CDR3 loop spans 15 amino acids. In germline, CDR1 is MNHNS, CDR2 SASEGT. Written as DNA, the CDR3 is TGTGCCAGCAGATCCGGGACAACGAGCTCCTACGAGCAGTACTTC. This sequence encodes CASRSGTTSSYEQYF.

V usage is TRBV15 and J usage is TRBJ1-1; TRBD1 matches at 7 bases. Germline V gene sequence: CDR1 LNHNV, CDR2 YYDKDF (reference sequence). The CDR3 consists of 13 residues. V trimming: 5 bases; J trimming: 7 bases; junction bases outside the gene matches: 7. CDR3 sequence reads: CATSGGTAREAFF. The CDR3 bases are TGTGCCACCAGCGGCGGGACAGCTCGTGAAGCTTTCTTT. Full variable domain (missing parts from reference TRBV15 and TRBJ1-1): DAMVIQNPRYQVTQFGKPVTLSCSQTLNHNVMYWYQQKSSQAPKLLFHYYDKDFNNEADTPDNFQSRRPNTSFCFLDIRSPGLGDTAMYLCATSGGTAREAFFGQGTRLTVV.

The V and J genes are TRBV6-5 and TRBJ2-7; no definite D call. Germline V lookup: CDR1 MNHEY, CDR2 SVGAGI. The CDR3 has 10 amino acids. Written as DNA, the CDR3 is TGTGCGATCGGTTTCTACGAGCAGTACTTC. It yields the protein CAIGFYEQYF.

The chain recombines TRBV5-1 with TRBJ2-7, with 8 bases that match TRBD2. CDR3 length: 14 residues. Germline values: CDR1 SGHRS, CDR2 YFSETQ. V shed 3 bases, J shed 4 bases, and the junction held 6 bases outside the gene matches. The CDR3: CASSSPGLVYEQYF. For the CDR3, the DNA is TGCGCCAGCAGCTCTCCGGGACTAGTGTACGAGCAGTACTTC.

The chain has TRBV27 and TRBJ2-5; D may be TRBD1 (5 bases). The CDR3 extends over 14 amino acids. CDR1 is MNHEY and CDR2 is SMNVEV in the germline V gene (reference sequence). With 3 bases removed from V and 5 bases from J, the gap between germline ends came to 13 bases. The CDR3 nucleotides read TGTGCCAGCAGTTTTTCAGGGTCTTGGGAGACCCAGTACTTC. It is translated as CASSFSGSWETQYF.

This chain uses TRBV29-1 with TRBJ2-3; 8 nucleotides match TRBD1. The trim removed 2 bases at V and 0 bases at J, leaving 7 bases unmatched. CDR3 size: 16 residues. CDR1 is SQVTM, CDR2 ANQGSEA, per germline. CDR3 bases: TGCAGCGTTGAAAATAGGCAGGGGGCGAGCACAGATACGCAGTATTTT. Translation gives CSVENRQGASTDTQYF.

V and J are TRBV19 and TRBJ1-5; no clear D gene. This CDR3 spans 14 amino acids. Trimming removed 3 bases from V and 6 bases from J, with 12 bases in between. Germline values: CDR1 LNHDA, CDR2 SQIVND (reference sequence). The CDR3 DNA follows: TGTGCCAGTAGTATCGTCCAGCGGGCTCAGCCCCAGCATTTT. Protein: CASSIVQRAQPQHF.

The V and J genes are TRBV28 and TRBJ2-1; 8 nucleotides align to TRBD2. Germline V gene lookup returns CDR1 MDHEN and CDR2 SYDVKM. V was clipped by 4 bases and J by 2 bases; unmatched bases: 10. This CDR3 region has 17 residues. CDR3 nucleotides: TGTGCCAGCAGTTCCGCCCCGGGGGGGGCTACCTACAATGAGCAGTTCTTC. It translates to CASSSAPGGATYNEQFF.